A single sample gave rise to the 19 T cell receptor beta chains below, sequenced in a study of T-cell reconstitution after alpha-beta-depleted transplantation in children. Unique molecular identifiers were incorporated during preparation of the TCRbeta library. One entry per CDR3 protein results from TCRdb running MiXCR on the PCR reads. The sample lists about 980,000 distinct CDR3 sequences; roughly 29% were seen once. The material was PBMCs, mostly from graft donor cells, obtained 360 days after TCRalphabeta/CD19-depleted stem cell transplant. The source is a boy under two years old who had a stem cell transplant for SCID, so the T cells may come from the graft donor.

The J gene is TRBJ2-1, the V gene TRBV24-1; 10 nucleotides match TRBD2. The V and J ends lost 1 base and 4 bases, in that order; junction bases with no gene match: 3. CDR3 length equals 16 residues. Per the germline V gene, CDR1 is KGHDR and CDR2 is SFDVKD. CDR3 bases: TGTGCCACCAGTGATTTTAGGACTAGCGGTTACAATGAGCAGTTCTTC. Protein sequence: CATSDFRTSGYNEQFF.

This chain uses TRBV4-1 with TRBJ1-2; D is perhaps TRBD1 (5 bases). V lost 0 bases and J 5 bases, leaving 13 bases between the germline ends. This CDR3 is 15 amino acids long. Germline CDR1 is MGHRA and CDR2 is YSYEKL. The CDR3 DNA is TGCGCCAGCAGCCAAGATTACGAGGGGAGGTATGGCTACACCTTC. It specifies CASSQDYEGRYGYTF.

Only a few counts were recorded for this clonotype. The V and J genes are TRBV24-1 and TRBJ2-1; D tentatively fits TRBD1 or TRBD2 (6 bases each). Germline values: CDR1 KGHDR, CDR2 SFDVKD. The length of the CDR3 is 15 residues. V was shortened by 7 bases and J by 7 bases, with 19 bases between the two germline ends. The DNA for the CDR3 is TGTGCCACCAGCGGCGTGGGGGGCATTTATAATGAGCAGTTCTTC. Encoded protein: CATSGVGGIYNEQFF.

This chain links TRBV6-2 or TRBV6-3 with TRBJ2-2; 8 bases are a match to TRBD2. Looked up from germline, CDR1 is MNHEY and CDR2 is SVGEGT. This CDR3 is built from 13 residues. J gave up 4 bases and V 8 bases, and 3 bases lay outside the gene matches. The DNA for the CDR3 is TGTGCCAGCCGCACTAGCGGCACCGGGGAGCTGTTTTTT. Its translation: CASRTSGTGELFF.

The chain joins TRBV12-3 or TRBV12-4 to TRBJ2-7, with 11 positions matching TRBD1. This CDR3 is 16 amino acids long. The ends lost 5 bases at V and 3 bases at J; junction bases unmatched: 9. The CDR3 DNA reads TGTGCCAGCAGTCCGCCCCCCGGGACAGGGGGCTACGAGCAGTACTTC. Translating it yields CASSPPPGTGGYEQYF.

This clonotype has ten or more counts. V gene TRBV6-1 combines with J gene TRBJ2-6, with D perhaps matching TRBD1 (5 bases). CDR3 length: 15 amino acids. V was cut by 10 bases and J by 0 bases, with 13 bases left in between. Germline lookup yields CDR1 MNHNS and CDR2 SASEGT. The CDR3 DNA follows: TGTGCCACCTCACAGGTTAACTCTGGGGCCAACGTCCTGACTTTC. Translated, it gives CATSQVNSGANVLTF.

CDR3 sequence reads: CASSLALGRVKPYEQYF. The CDR3 DNA reads as TGTGCCAGCAGCTTAGCGCTGGGGCGGGTAAAACCCTACGAGCAGTACTTC. This sequence joins TRBV7-2 and TRBJ2-7; either TRBD1 or TRBD2 may supply D (5 bases each). The CDR3 has 17 amino acids. Germline CDR1 and CDR2: SGHTA and FQGNSA. Trimming pared 0 bases from V and 2 bases from J, leaving 17 bases between.

This clonotype has just a few counts. This rearrangement joins TRBV11-2 to TRBJ1-2, with 9 bases that match TRBD1. CDR1 is SGHAT, CDR2 FQNNGV, per germline. The CDR3 has 13 amino acids. Unmatched junction bases numbered 5, after V lost 8 bases and J lost 4 bases. In DNA, the CDR3 is TGTGCCAGCCAAGGACAGGGGTCCTATGGCTACACCTTC. It encodes CASQGQGSYGYTF.

This chain joins TRBV27 and TRBJ2-1, with 10 bases that match TRBD2. Germline CDR1 is MNHEY and CDR2 is SMNVEV (reference sequence). This CDR3 region has 14 residues. The V and J ends lost 10 bases and 8 bases, in that order; junction bases with no gene match: 11. The CDR3 spells CATKLAGRVHEQFF. In nucleotides, the CDR3 is TGTGCCACCAAACTAGCGGGGCGGGTGCATGAGCAGTTCTTC.

This clonotype has at least ten counts. The rearrangement uses TRBV5-5 and TRBJ2-2; 7 bases align to TRBD1. CDR3 length: 18 amino acids. Germline values: CDR1 SGHKS, CDR2 YYEKEE (reference sequence). The V and J ends lost 4 bases and 0 bases, in that order; junction bases with no gene match: 12. CDR3 in DNA: TGTGCCAGCAGCAGGACAGGCAGATTATCATCGAACACCGGGGAGCTGTTTTTT. This gives the protein CASSRTGRLSSNTGELFF.

This clonotype showed up just a few times. V usage is TRBV7-8 and J usage is TRBJ2-1; TRBD1 is a possible D gene (6 bases). V was pared by 5 bases and J by 8 bases, with 25 bases between. The CDR3 loop spans 17 amino acids. Germline V gene lookup returns CDR1 SGHVS and CDR2 FQNEAQ. In DNA, the CDR3 is TGTGCCAGCAGCGAACGTCCGGGACATGACATCTTCGATGAGCAGTTCTTC. This encodes CASSERPGHDIFDEQFF.

This clonotype has more than one count but fewer than ten. The J gene is TRBJ2-1, the V gene TRBV10-3; D not certain. Germline-derived CDR1 and CDR2 are ENHRY and SYGVKD. V gave up 2 bases and J gave up 8 bases, with 7 bases separating them. This CDR3 region has 12 residues. CDR3 sequence: CAISERKHEQFF. CDR3 sequence (DNA): TGTGCCATCAGTGAGAGGAAGCATGAGCAGTTCTTC.

This chain joins TRBV29-1 and TRBJ2-7; 7 nucleotides agree with TRBD2. With V trimmed by 4 bases and J by 7 bases, 4 bases remained unmatched. The CDR3 sequence is 11 residues long. CDR1 is SQVTM, CDR2 ANQGSEA, per germline. The CDR3 loop is CSVGEGLEQYF. In nucleotides, the CDR3 is TGCAGCGTTGGGGAGGGGCTAGAGCAGTACTTC.

The J gene is TRBJ2-5, the V gene TRBV7-2; perhaps TRBD2 as D (5 bases). This CDR3 has 15 amino acids. Germline CDR1 reads SGHTA; CDR2 reads FQGNSA. Trimming removed 0 bases from V and 5 bases from J, with 13 bases in between. The CDR3 sequence: CASSLAYNSGETQYF. CDR3 nucleotides: TGTGCCAGCAGCTTAGCGTATAACTCGGGGGAGACCCAGTACTTC. Complete variable domain (other parts from reference TRBV7-2 and TRBJ2-5): GAGVSQSPSNKVTEKGKDVELRCDPISGHTALYWYRQSLGQGLEFLIYFQGNSAPDKSGLPSDRFSAERTGGSVSTLTIQRTQQEDSAVYLCASSLAYNSGETQYFGPGTRLLVL.

This chain uses TRBV18 with TRBJ1-2, with D maybe TRBD1 (5 bases). V gave up 3 bases and J gave up 0 bases, with 11 bases separating them. The CDR3 has 15 amino acids. Germline loops: CDR1 KGHSH, CDR2 LQKENI. This CDR3 is CASSPGQNPNYGYTF. DNA of the CDR3: TGTGCCAGCTCACCGGGGCAGAATCCTAACTATGGCTACACCTTC.

The count of this clonotype is one. V is TRBV15 and J is TRBJ1-2, with no clear D. With 3 bases removed from V and 4 bases from J, the gap between germline ends came to 18 bases. CDR3 length equals 16 residues. The germline gives CDR1 LNHNV, CDR2 YYDKDF (reference sequence). The chain's CDR3 is CATSRFPPGNRYGYTF. DNA of the CDR3: TGTGCCACCAGCAGGTTCCCCCCCGGGAACCGCTATGGCTACACCTTC.

V usage is TRBV2 and J usage is TRBJ1-5, with a weak D call TRBD1 (6 bases). CDR3 length: 17 amino acids. V was cut by 6 bases and J by 2 bases, with 20 bases left in between. The V gene's germline CDR1 is SNHLY and CDR2 FYNNEI. CDR3 in DNA: TGTGCCAGCAGCGGACCCACAGGGAGGTCCGGCAATCAGCCCCAGCATTTT. Its translation: CASSGPTGRSGNQPQHF. Full variable domain (rest looked up from reference TRBV2 and TRBJ1-5): EPEVTQTPSHQVTQMGQEVILRCVPISNHLYFYWYRQILGQKVEFLVSFYNNEISEKSEIFDDQFSVERPDGSNFTLKIRSTKLEDSAMYFCASSGPTGRSGNQPQHFGDGTRLSIL.

The chain joins TRBV5-1 to TRBJ2-5, with D tentatively TRBD1 (5 bases). V was cut by 4 bases and J by 2 bases, with 15 bases left in between. Germline CDR1 reads SGHRS; CDR2 reads YFSETQ. This CDR3 is built from 15 residues. CDR3 sequence: CASSLSSGLQETQYF. The CDR3, as DNA: TGCGCCAGCAGCCTCTCATCAGGGTTGCAAGAGACCCAGTACTTC. Filled out from reference TRBV5-1 and TRBJ2-5, the complete variable domain reads KAGVTQTPRYLIKTRGQQVTLSCSPISGHRSVSWYQQTPGQGLQFLFEYFSETQRNKGNFPGRFSGRQFSNSRSEMNVSTLELGDSALYLCASSLSSGLQETQYFGPGTRLLVL.

The V and J genes are TRBV10-3 and TRBJ2-2; 11 nucleotides line up with TRBD1. The CDR3 sequence is 14 residues long. The V gene end was trimmed by 6 bases and the J gene end by 4 bases; junction bases not matched to a gene: 1. Germline loops: CDR1 ENHRY, CDR2 SYGVKD. The CDR3 protein is CAIRGQGVTGELFF. The DNA of the CDR3 is TGTGCCATCAGGGGACAGGGGGTCACCGGGGAGCTGTTTTTT.